The next 25 T cell receptor beta chains were all read from a single sample in a study of sequential checkpoint blockade in melanoma. TCRdb keeps only in-frame clones here, not all; method: immunoSEQ multiplex PCR. The repertoire includes tens of thousands of clones, around 70% of them detected once, and over 15% sits in the top ten. Treatment in this sample: randomized to nivolumab then ipilimumab (arm A) or the reverse (arm B). This sample comprised CD8+ T cells sorted from blood (inferred from file names), obtained from a patient given nivolumab and ipilimumab in sequence. The receptors were sampled from a human donor with melanoma.

The chain recombines TRBV7-9 with TRBJ2-7; tentative D call: TRBD1 (5 bases). The ends were cut back, 4 bases at V and 0 bases at J, with 7 bases in the middle. The germline CDR1 and CDR2 sequences are SEHNR and FQNEAQ (reference sequence). This CDR3 comprises 13 residues. CDR3 bases: TGTGCCAGCAGCTCACAGGTCTCCTACGAGCAGTACGTC. Its translation: CASSSQVSYEQYV.

V usage is TRBV9 and J usage is TRBJ2-1, with no clear D. V dropped 2 bases and J dropped 5 bases, with 2 bases sitting between them. The CDR3 spans 11 residues. Germline-derived CDR1 and CDR2 are SGDLS and YYNGEE. DNA of the CDR3: TGTGCCAGCAGCGTTAACAATGAGCAGTTCTTC. Protein: CASSVNNEQFF.

In its sample, this clone ranks as medium-sized (0.01 to 0.1%). The rearrangement links TRBV7-3 to TRBJ2-5; the D gene is possibly TRBD1 (5 bases). The V gene lost 5 bases and the J gene lost 5 bases, with 18 bases spanning the gap. The CDR3 contains 15 residues. From germline, CDR1 is SGHTA and CDR2 FQGTGA. CDR3 region: CASSPGPWDWETQYF. The CDR3 DNA reads TGTGCCAGCAGCCCAGGGCCCTGGGATTGGGAGACCCAGTACTTC.

The chain has TRBV7-8 and TRBJ1-5; no reliable D call. This CDR3 is 15 amino acids long. Germline assignment: CDR1 SGHVS and CDR2 FQNEAQ. V was clipped by 3 bases and J by 0 bases, with 9 bases between them. CDR3 region: CASSFTSNSNQPQHF. CDR3 coding DNA: TGTGCCAGCAGCTTTACATCGAATAGCAATCAGCCCCAGCATTTT.

The genes are TRBV6-5 and TRBJ1-2, with 7 bases aligning to TRBD1. There are 14 residues in the CDR3. CDR1 is MNHEY, CDR2 SVGAGI, per germline. The V and J ends lost 5 bases and 4 bases, in that order; junction bases with no gene match: 7. In nucleotides, the CDR3 is TGTGCCAGCAGTGGTACGACAGGGTTCTATGGCTACACCTTC. Translated: CASSGTTGFYGYTF.

This clone was detected a few times. V usage is TRBV19 and J usage is TRBJ1-1; a possible D gene is TRBD1 (5 bases). V dropped 7 bases and J dropped 5 bases, with 11 bases sitting between them. Germline CDR1 reads LNHDA; CDR2 reads SQIVND (reference sequence). The CDR3 sequence is 12 residues long. CDR3 loop: CASMRGRTEAFF. The DNA for the CDR3 is TGTGCCAGTATGCGGGGGAGAACTGAAGCTTTCTTT.

By share, this clone ranks as medium-sized. The chain uses TRBV7-9 and TRBJ1-1; possibly TRBD1 for D (5 bases). V gave up 2 bases and J gave up 6 bases, with 10 bases separating them. CDR3 length equals 13 residues. Germline CDR1 reads SEHNR; CDR2 reads FQNEAQ (reference sequence). CDR3 protein: CASSLKGPAEAFF. The CDR3 nucleotides are TGTGCCAGCAGCTTAAAGGGGCCGGCTGAAGCTTTCTTT.

The V call is TRBV9, the J call TRBJ2-7, with TRBD2 as a possible D gene (6 bases). Germline CDR1 reads SGDLS; CDR2 reads YYNGEE. There are 14 residues in the CDR3. Trimming left V 1 base short and J 3 bases short, with 11 bases between. The CDR3 here is CASSVRDSNYEQYF. The CDR3 bases are TGTGCCAGCAGCGTACGGGACTCGAACTACGAGCAGTACTTC.

Only a few counts were recorded for this clone. The chain recombines TRBV10-3 with TRBJ1-3; 11 bases are a match to TRBD1. Losses at the gene ends were 4 bases for V and 4 bases for J; bases not matched to a gene: 3. The V gene's germline CDR1 is ENHRY and CDR2 SYGVKD. The length of the CDR3 is 15 residues. CDR3 coding DNA: TGTGCCATCAGTGGGACAGGGGGCGACGGAAACACCATATATTTT. This gives the protein CAISGTGGDGNTIYF.

V and J are TRBV19 and TRBJ1-1, with 8 bases aligning to TRBD1. CDR1 LNHDA and CDR2 SQIVND come from the germline V gene (reference sequence). V shed 11 bases and J 4 bases; nucleotides not matched to a gene: 27. The CDR3 has 19 residues. The CDR3 DNA reads as TGTGCCTGCCATTCCCTCTCCGGGACAGGTCTAACCAGTGCCACTGAAGCTTTCTTT. Amino acids: CACHSLSGTGLTSATEAFF.

This sequence joins TRBV25-1 and TRBJ1-2; TRBD1 matches at 8 bases. The germline gives CDR1 MGHDK, CDR2 SYGVNS. The CDR3 has 14 amino acids. Trimming removed 5 bases from V and 2 bases from J; junction bases left unmatched: 4. CDR3 DNA sequence: TGTGCCAGCAGTTGGACAGGGTCCAACTATGGCTACACCTTC. Its protein product is CASSWTGSNYGYTF.

Here the CDR3 reads CASSYSRGDTGELFF. CDR3 nucleotide sequence: TGTGCCAGCAGTTACTCGAGAGGTGACACCGGGGAGCTGTTTTTT. The chain employs TRBV6-5 and TRBJ2-2; no firm D call. From germline, CDR1 is MNHEY and CDR2 SVGAGI. The length of the CDR3 is 15 residues. Trimming shortened V by 0 bases and J by 3 bases, and 8 bases separated the two germline ends.

The V call is TRBV6-1, the J call TRBJ1-4; tentatively, D is TRBD1 (5 bases). Germline values: CDR1 MNHNS, CDR2 SASEGT. Trimming pared 0 bases from V and 0 bases from J, leaving 5 bases between. This CDR3 contains 15 residues. The CDR3 spells CASSEARATNEKLFF. Written as DNA, the CDR3 is TGTGCCAGCAGTGAAGCCAGGGCAACTAATGAAAAACTGTTTTTT.

The chain joins TRBV6-1 to TRBJ2-7; D is perhaps TRBD1 (6 bases). Germline V lookup: CDR1 MNHNS, CDR2 SASEGT. The CDR3 is 13 amino acids. The V gene lost 5 bases and the J gene lost 5 bases, with 13 bases spanning the gap. The CDR3 DNA sequence: TGTGCCAGCAGTCCTTCAGGGGTCCACGAGCAGTACGTC. Residues: CASSPSGVHEQYV.

This chain uses TRBV2 with TRBJ2-1, with 8 bases identical to TRBD1. CDR3 length: 14 residues. Germline trimming cut 6 bases from V and 3 bases from J; bases unmatched to any gene: 4. In germline, CDR1 is SNHLY, CDR2 FYNNEI. The CDR3 DNA sequence: TGTGCCAGCAGGGGGACAGGTTACTACAATGAGCAGTTCTTC. Translated: CASRGTGYYNEQFF.

For the CDR3, the DNA is TGTGCCAGCAGCGTGGGTGGGACAGGCGCCTACGAGCAGTACTTC. Translation: CASSVGGTGAYEQYF. The chain employs TRBV9 and TRBJ2-7; 8 bases map to TRBD1. The CDR3 loop spans 15 amino acids. CDR1 SGDLS and CDR2 YYNGEE come from the germline V gene. After removal of 2 bases from V and 2 bases from J, the junction contained 6 bases not matched to a gene.

The V call is TRBV14, the J call TRBJ1-1, with D hard to call. The CDR3 runs 13 residues. Germline V gives CDR1 SGHDN, CDR2 FVKESK. Trimming stripped 5 bases from V and 2 bases from J, with 9 bases between. Here the CDR3 DNA reads TGTGCCAGCAGCGCTTACTACAACACTGAAGCTTTCTTT. Protein sequence: CASSAYYNTEAFF.

The chain joins TRBV10-3 to TRBJ1-5; TRBD1 might be the D (5 bases). CDR1 is ENHRY and CDR2 is SYGVKD in the germline V gene. CDR3 size: 20 residues. Between the trimmed V and J ends, which lost 0 bases and 0 bases, there was a span of 21 bases. CDR3 sequence: CAISESIGGGRQYSNQPQHF. CDR3 in DNA: TGTGCCATCAGTGAGTCGATTGGGGGGGGACGTCAGTATAGCAATCAGCCCCAGCATTTT.

The CDR3 sequence: CASRSDRGRFYEQYF. CDR3 DNA: TGTGCCAGCAGGTCGGACAGAGGCCGCTTCTACGAGCAGTACTTC. The chain uses TRBV2 and TRBJ2-7; D might be TRBD1 (6 bases). Germline V lookup: CDR1 SNHLY, CDR2 FYNNEI. This CDR3 has 15 amino acids. V was pared by 6 bases and J by 3 bases, with 18 bases between.

This clone showed up just once. At one end, the junction sequence differs from germline, possibly due to a read error. CDR3 sequence: CAISGEFRQAEGVLKPTDAQYF. The DNA of the CDR3 is TGTGCCATCAGCGGGGAATTTAGACAGGCGGAAGGGGTTTTAAAGCCCACAGATGCGCAGTATTTT. This sequence joins TRBV10-3 and TRBJ2-3, with D possibly being TRBD1 (6 bases). The CDR3 loop spans 22 amino acids. The V gene's germline CDR1 is ENHRY and CDR2 SYGVKD.

The gene calls are TRBV14 and TRBJ1-2, with D perhaps TRBD1 (6 bases). This CDR3 comprises 16 residues. The V end lost 3 bases, the J end lost 1 base, and 15 bases lay between the germline ends. Germline V CDR1 and CDR2: SGHDN, FVKESK. The chain's CDR3 is CASSHTLAGVNYGYTF. As DNA, the CDR3 is TGTGCCAGCAGCCATACCTTGGCAGGGGTTAACTATGGCTACACCTTC.

This clone occurred a few times. V gene TRBV28 combines with J gene TRBJ1-4; a weak D match, TRBD1 (5 bases). Trimming left V 6 bases short and J 10 bases short, with 21 bases between. CDR3 length: 15 amino acids. The germline V gene encodes CDR1 MDHEN and CDR2 SYDVKM. CDR3 region: CASRPTQDTGGKLFF. CDR3 nucleotide sequence: TGTGCCAGCAGGCCGACCCAGGACACGGGGGGAAAACTGTTTTTT.

This clone has only a few counts. The chain has TRBV4-2 and TRBJ2-5, with 13 bases that match TRBD2. Per the germline V gene, CDR1 is LGHNA and CDR2 is YNFKEQ. V was pared by 0 bases and J by 5 bases, with 6 bases of the junction left unmatched. CDR3 length: 17 residues. The CDR3 reads CASSQELLAGGLETQYF. In nucleotides, the CDR3 is TGTGCCAGCAGCCAAGAATTACTAGCGGGGGGGTTGGAGACCCAGTACTTC.

This clone is medium-sized by share. The chain employs TRBV7-9 and TRBJ1-2; D is uncertain. The CDR3 length is 13 residues. Trimming removed 0 bases from V and 8 bases from J, with 10 bases in between. Germline V gene sequence: CDR1 SEHNR, CDR2 FQNEAQ (reference sequence). The DNA for the CDR3 is TGTGCCAGCAGCTTAGCGTTAGCTTCGGGCTACACCTTC. Protein sequence: CASSLALASGYTF.

The chain combines TRBV5-1 with TRBJ2-7; 9 positions match TRBD2. Germline assignment: CDR1 SGHRS and CDR2 YFSETQ. The CDR3 consists of 12 residues. Germline trimming cut 4 bases from V and 5 bases from J; bases unmatched to any gene: 1. The CDR3 DNA follows: TGCGCCAGCAGCCCTAGCGGGGACGAGCAGTACTTC. Its translation: CASSPSGDEQYF. Drawing the rest from reference TRBV5-1 and TRBJ2-7, the complete variable domain is KAGVTQTPRYLIKTRGQQVTLSCSPISGHRSVSWYQQTPGQGLQFLFEYFSETQRNKGNFPGRFSGRQFSNSRSEMNVSTLELGDSALYLCASSPSGDEQYFGPGTRLTVT.